This T cell receptor beta chain originates from a study of shared clonotypes between healthy human individuals. Terminally differentiated effector memory CD45RA+ cells were left out of the naive CD8 fraction, which was CD45RO-negative and positively selected for CCR7. Losses at the gene ends were 4 bases for V and 4 bases for J; bases not matched to a gene: 2. In germline, CDR1 is SGHVS, CDR2 FNYEAQ. This CDR3 has 13 amino acids. This clone was seen once. The method was immunoSEQ multiplex PCR; TCRdb's version includes in-frame clones alone and lacks a portion of them. Altogether about 2.2 million clones are present, over 85% being singletons, with the ten largest covering roughly 1.7%.

The sample taken for sequencing was naive CD8+ T cells from PBMCs. The sequence was obtained from a man aged 18 to 30 in good health. Some clones in this sample may be carry-over from other donors' samples. The chain couples TRBV7-6 to TRBJ2-7; 9 bases align to TRBD1. CDR3 sequence reads: CASSWDRVYEQYF. DNA for the CDR3: TGTGCCAGCAGCTGGGACAGGGTGTACGAGCAGTACTTC.